Shown below are 20 T cell receptor beta chains from a single sample sequenced in a study of OX40 agonist ivuxolimab in advanced cancers. Library construction relied on the immunoSEQ multiplex PCR assay. TCRdb limited this immuneACCESS table to in-frame rearrangements with V and J called. A share of clones is missing; checked studies link under half to unresolved V genes, and the rest is unexplained. This sample holds fewer than 65,000 clones; about 90% were observed only once. The ten biggest clones cover just under 0.35% of the sample. The sample here was CD4+ or CD8+ T cells sorted from blood, taken in a trial of the OX40 agonist ivuxolimab. These receptors were collected from an adult with an advanced solid tumor such as melanoma, head and neck, liver or kidney cancer.

The J gene is TRBJ2-3, the V gene TRBV5-5; D unresolved. Trimming removed 4 bases at V and 0 bases at J, with 6 bases between. Germline V gene lookup returns CDR1 SGHKS and CDR2 YYEKEE (reference sequence). The CDR3 is 13 residues long. Written as DNA, the CDR3 is TGTGCCAGCAGCCTTTTTAGCACAGATACGCAGTATTTT. Its translation: CASSLFSTDTQYF.

CDR3: CASSGLAGGRGNEQFF. The CDR3 DNA reads TGTGCCAGCAGTGGACTAGCGGGGGGACGAGGAAATGAGCAGTTCTTC. V and J are TRBV6-1 and TRBJ2-1; 13 bases map to TRBD2. The trim removed 4 bases at V and 7 bases at J, leaving 7 bases unmatched. Germline assignment: CDR1 MNHNS and CDR2 SASEGT. The CDR3 runs to 16 residues.

The genes are TRBV28 and TRBJ2-4; no firm D call. The CDR3 spans 17 residues. Trimming pared 5 bases from V and 0 bases from J, leaving 17 bases between. Germline assignment: CDR1 MDHEN and CDR2 SYDVKM. The CDR3 here is CASSRSRTLLAKNIQYF. In DNA, the CDR3 is TGTGCCAGCAGTCGGTCGAGGACCTTACTAGCCAAAAACATTCAGTACTTC.

The genes are TRBV5-1 and TRBJ2-1; 12 bases fit TRBD1. Germline V gene lookup returns CDR1 SGHRS and CDR2 YFSETQ. Trimming cost V 4 bases and J 0 bases; bases outside gene matches: 8. There are 18 residues in the CDR3. The CDR3 region is CASSAPGQGASSYNEQFF. For the CDR3, the DNA is TGCGCCAGCAGCGCCCCGGGACAGGGGGCCAGCTCCTACAATGAGCAGTTCTTC. Supplemented by reference TRBV5-1 and TRBJ2-1, the full variable domain reads KAGVTQTPRYLIKTRGQQVTLSCSPISGHRSVSWYQQTPGQGLQFLFEYFSETQRNKGNFPGRFSGRQFSNSRSEMNVSTLELGDSALYLCASSAPGQGASSYNEQFFGPGTRLTVL.

This chain joins TRBV29-1 and TRBJ2-1; D is perhaps TRBD1 (7 bases). The CDR3 has 15 residues. Between the trimmed V and J ends, which lost 2 bases and 6 bases, there was a span of 17 bases. Germline CDR1 is SQVTM and CDR2 is ANQGSEA. CDR3 amino acids: CSVERGTVLGNEQFF. For the CDR3, the DNA is TGCAGCGTTGAACGGGGGACAGTTTTGGGCAATGAGCAGTTCTTC.

This clone was seen a few times. The chain carries TRBV19 and TRBJ1-5, with D possibly TRBD1 on 5 matching bases. There are 13 residues in the CDR3. Per germline, CDR1 LNHDA and CDR2 SQIVND (reference sequence). V gave up 7 bases and J gave up 5 bases, with 12 bases separating them. CDR3 sequence reads: CASNWQGYQPQHF. The CDR3 nucleotides are TGTGCCAGTAATTGGCAGGGCTATCAGCCCCAGCATTTT.

The table lists this clone with a count of one. This chain connects TRBV7-2 to TRBJ2-4; D may correspond to TRBD1 or TRBD2 (5 bases each). This CDR3 is built from 16 residues. Trimming left V 1 base short and J 7 bases short, with 17 bases between. CDR1 is SGHTA, CDR2 FQGNSA, per germline. The CDR3 coding sequence is TGTGCCAGCAGCTTAGATGGGGTGGGGGTTTCGAACATTCAGTACTTC. It specifies CASSLDGVGVSNIQYF.

The chain carries TRBV5-6 and TRBJ1-1; D is ambiguous. In germline, CDR1 is SGHDT, CDR2 YYEEEE. The CDR3 totals 13 residues. V was clipped by 0 bases and J by 6 bases, with 9 bases between them. The chain's CDR3 is CASSLVTWAEAFF. CDR3 nucleotide sequence: TGTGCCAGCAGCTTGGTTACATGGGCTGAAGCTTTCTTT.

The chain links TRBV19 to TRBJ2-7, with 11 bases matching TRBD1. Germline CDR1 reads LNHDA; CDR2 reads SQIVND (reference sequence). Trimming at V came to 7 bases and at J to 2 bases, leaving 10 bases not matched to a gene. The CDR3 extends over 16 amino acids. As DNA, the CDR3 is TGTGCCAGTACCCACCGGGGGGACAGGGGGACCTACGAGCAGTACTTC. Translated, it gives CASTHRGDRGTYEQYF.

The sample holds one count of this clone. The CDR3: CASSPEPPEAFF. The CDR3 bases are TGTGCCAGCAGCCCCGAGCCCCCTGAAGCTTTCTTT. The chain links TRBV9 to TRBJ1-1; D call uncertain. The V and J ends lost 4 bases and 6 bases respectively, with 10 bases between them. Per germline, CDR1 SGDLS and CDR2 YYNGEE. The CDR3 totals 12 residues.

The gene calls are TRBV19 and TRBJ2-2; D unclear. V was shortened by 0 bases and J by 0 bases, with 11 bases between the two germline ends. This CDR3 spans 17 amino acids. CDR1 and CDR2 (germline): LNHDA, SQIVND (reference sequence). The CDR3 nucleotides are TGTGCCAGTAGTATAGACGGCTTCCTCTCGAACACCGGGGAGCTGTTTTTT. This codes for CASSIDGFLSNTGELFF.

The CDR3 nucleotides read TGTGCCAGTAGTACCCAGCCGGGACGGGTGAACACTGAAGCTTTCTTT. Translated: CASSTQPGRVNTEAFF. This chain uses TRBV19 with TRBJ1-1; D perhaps matches TRBD1 (5 bases). With 4 bases removed from V and 0 bases from J, the gap between germline ends came to 15 bases. CDR1 is LNHDA and CDR2 is SQIVND in the germline V gene (reference sequence). The CDR3 has 16 amino acids.

The chain couples TRBV11-2 to TRBJ2-1; 8 nucleotides agree with TRBD2. Germline CDR1 SGHAT, CDR2 FQNNGV. Germline trimming cut 5 bases from V and 3 bases from J; bases unmatched to any gene: 9. The CDR3 length is 16 residues. The CDR3 loop reads CASSLGRGGGYNEQFF. The CDR3 nucleotides read TGTGCCAGCAGCCTCGGACGGGGGGGTGGCTACAATGAGCAGTTCTTC. Full variable domain (outside the CDR3, taken from reference TRBV11-2 and TRBJ2-1): EAGVAQSPRYKIIEKRQSVAFWCNPISGHATLYWYQQILGQGPKLLIQFQNNGVVDDSQLPKDRFSAERLKGVDSTLKIQPAKLEDSAVYLCASSLGRGGGYNEQFFGPGTRLTVL.

The chain joins TRBV27 to TRBJ2-1, with 9 bases aligning to TRBD1. Trimming took 1 base from V and 4 from J; bases not matched to a gene: 8. The CDR3 spans 17 residues. Germline values: CDR1 MNHEY, CDR2 SMNVEV (reference sequence). CDR3 sequence (DNA): TGTGCCAGCAGTTTATTACCCCGGGACAGGGTGTACAATGAGCAGTTCTTC. Its translation: CASSLLPRDRVYNEQFF.

The chain is built from TRBV27 and TRBJ2-7; perhaps TRBD1 as D (5 bases). V was trimmed by 2 bases and J by 0 bases, leaving 14 bases between them. This CDR3 contains 16 residues. Germline V CDR1 and CDR2: MNHEY, SMNVEV (reference sequence). CDR3 DNA sequence: TGTGCCAGCAGTTTAACCTACAGGTCGAGCTCCTACGAGCAGTACTTC. Translation gives CASSLTYRSSSYEQYF.

The rearrangement joins TRBV11-2 to TRBJ2-3; 9 nucleotides line up with TRBD2. There are 15 residues in the CDR3. V dropped 6 bases and J dropped 6; count of bases not matched to a gene: 10. The germline V gene has CDR1 SGHAT and CDR2 FQNNGV. The CDR3 reads CASSQVGGGADTQYF. In nucleotides, the CDR3 is TGTGCCAGCAGTCAGGTCGGCGGGGGGGCGGATACGCAGTATTTT.

Points on this clone: The same CDR3 can be traced to other DNA sequences in this sample. This chain connects TRBV11-3 to TRBJ2-3; D perhaps matches TRBD2 (6 bases). Germline V gene sequence: CDR1 SGHNT, CDR2 YENEEA. Trimming removed 4 bases at V and 0 bases at J, with 11 bases between. This CDR3 spans 15 amino acids. The CDR3 is CASSSGGGSTDTQYF. In nucleotides, the CDR3 is TGTGCCAGCAGCTCCGGTGGAGGGAGCACAGATACGCAGTATTTT.

This rearrangement joins TRBV7-9 to TRBJ2-1; TRBD1 aligns across 8 bases. The CDR3 is made up of 13 amino acids. The germline V gene has CDR1 SEHNR and CDR2 FQNEAQ (reference sequence). J was trimmed by 4 bases and V by 4 bases; bases with no gene match: 0. In nucleotides, the CDR3 is TGTGCCAGCAGCTGGGACAGGTACAATGAGCAGTTCTTC. Translating it yields CASSWDRYNEQFF.

V gene TRBV7-2 combines with J gene TRBJ1-2; D is possibly TRBD1 (5 bases). The V end was cut by 3 bases, the J end by 2 bases, with 7 bases between. Germline lookup yields CDR1 SGHTA and CDR2 FQGNSA. The CDR3 loop spans 13 amino acids. DNA of the CDR3: TGTGCCAGCAGCTTCCGGGACAACTATGGCTACACCTTC. Translation gives CASSFRDNYGYTF.

The chain employs TRBV7-8 and TRBJ1-1; D may be TRBD1 (5 bases). Germline lookup yields CDR1 SGHVS and CDR2 FQNEAQ. CDR3 length: 15 residues. V was trimmed by 2 bases and J by 0 bases, leaving 10 bases between them. The CDR3 DNA follows: TGTGCCAGCAGCTTATCCCGACAGTTGAACACTGAAGCTTTCTTT. This sequence encodes CASSLSRQLNTEAFF.